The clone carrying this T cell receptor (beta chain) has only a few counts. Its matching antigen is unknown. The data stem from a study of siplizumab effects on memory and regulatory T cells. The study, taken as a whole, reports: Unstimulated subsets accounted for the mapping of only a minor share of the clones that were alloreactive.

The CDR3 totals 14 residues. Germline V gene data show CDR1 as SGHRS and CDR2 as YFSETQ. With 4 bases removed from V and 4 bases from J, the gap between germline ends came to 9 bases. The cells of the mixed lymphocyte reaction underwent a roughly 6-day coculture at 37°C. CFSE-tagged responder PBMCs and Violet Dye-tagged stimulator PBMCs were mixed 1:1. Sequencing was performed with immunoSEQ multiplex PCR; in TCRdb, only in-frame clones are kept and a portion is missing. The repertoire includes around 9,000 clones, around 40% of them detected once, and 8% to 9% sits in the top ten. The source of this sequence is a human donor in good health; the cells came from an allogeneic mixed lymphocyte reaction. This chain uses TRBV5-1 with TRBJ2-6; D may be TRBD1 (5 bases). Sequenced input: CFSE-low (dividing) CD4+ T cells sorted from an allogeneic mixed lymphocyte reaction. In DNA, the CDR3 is TGCGCCAGCAGCATGACAGCCGGGGCCAACGTCCTGACTTTC. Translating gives CASSMTAGANVLTF.